This T cell receptor beta chain was captured by sequencing in a study of T cell responses to AZD1222 COVID-19 vaccine. At the level of the study: Second doses that came at about 4 or about 12 weeks were put together.

TCRdb keeps only in-frame clones here, not all; method: immunoSEQ multiplex PCR. The table has approximately 160,000 clones, approximately 90% seen once. Trimming took off 1 base at V and 5 bases at J, with 16 bases between the two ends. There are 16 residues in the CDR3. Germline loops: CDR1 SEHNR, CDR2 FQNEAQ (reference sequence). The sample consisted of peripheral blood, taken on day 0 of AZD1222 vaccination. The TCR was taken from an adult in good health. The chain employs TRBV7-9 and TRBJ2-3; TRBD1 or TRBD2 may be the D gene (5 bases each). CDR3 loop: CASSLDRRLRGDTQYF. CDR3 DNA sequence: TGTGCCAGCAGCTTAGATCGCAGGCTGAGGGGAGATACGCAGTATTTT.